This T cell receptor (beta chain) was documented in a study of CD8 T cells in ankylosing spondylitis. In TCRdb, the 5' RACE reads were re-called with MiXCR into one record per CDR3 protein. Among around 130,000 distinct CDR3 sequences listed, approximately 17% were seen once. With regard to this clonotype: The target antigen is unknown.

Study-wide points: Matched ankylosing spondylitis synovial fluid reportedly contained a significantly enriched population of disease-linked clones. Seemingly distinctive of ankylosing spondylitis blood was a TCR beta motif formed by eight highly homologous variants.

There are 13 residues in the CDR3. CDR1 and CDR2 (germline): LNHNV, YYDKDF (reference sequence). V lost 9 bases and J 5 bases, leaving 17 bases between the germline ends. The clonotype comes from a male donor with ankylosing spondylitis. The chain recombines TRBV15 with TRBJ2-7; D remains unclear. Sequenced: blood, either unsorted or a sorted T cell fraction (not recorded which). The DNA of the CDR3 is TGTGCCACTGAGCCGGTGACGAGAGACGAGCAGTACTTC. Amino acid sequence: CATEPVTRDEQYF.